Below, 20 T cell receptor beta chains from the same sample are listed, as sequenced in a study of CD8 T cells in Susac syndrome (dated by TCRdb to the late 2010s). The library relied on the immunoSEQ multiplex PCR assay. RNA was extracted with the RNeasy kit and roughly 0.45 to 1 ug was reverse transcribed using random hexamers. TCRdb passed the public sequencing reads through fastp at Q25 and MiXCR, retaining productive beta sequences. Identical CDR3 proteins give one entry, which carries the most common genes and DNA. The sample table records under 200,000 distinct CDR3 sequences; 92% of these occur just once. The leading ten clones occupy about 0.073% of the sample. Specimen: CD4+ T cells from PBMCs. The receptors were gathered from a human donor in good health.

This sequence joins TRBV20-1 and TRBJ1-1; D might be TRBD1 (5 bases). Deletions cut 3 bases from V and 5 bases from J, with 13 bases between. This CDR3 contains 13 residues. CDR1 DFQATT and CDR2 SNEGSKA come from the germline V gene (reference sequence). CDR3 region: CSARFGAGTEAFF. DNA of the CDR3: TGCAGTGCTAGGTTCGGAGCAGGGACTGAAGCTTTCTTT.

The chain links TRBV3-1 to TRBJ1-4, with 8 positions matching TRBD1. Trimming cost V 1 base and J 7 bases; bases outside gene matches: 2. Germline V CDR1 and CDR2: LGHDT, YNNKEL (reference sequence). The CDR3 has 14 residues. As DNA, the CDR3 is TGTGCCAGCAGCCAAGGACAGGGGTTTGAAAAACTGTTTTTT. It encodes CASSQGQGFEKLFF.

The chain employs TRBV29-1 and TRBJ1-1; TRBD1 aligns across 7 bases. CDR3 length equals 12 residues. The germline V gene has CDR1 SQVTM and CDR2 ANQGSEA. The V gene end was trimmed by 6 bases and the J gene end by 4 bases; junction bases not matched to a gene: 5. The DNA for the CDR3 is TGCAGCGTCGAGACAGGGTTCACTGAAGCTTTCTTT. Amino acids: CSVETGFTEAFF.

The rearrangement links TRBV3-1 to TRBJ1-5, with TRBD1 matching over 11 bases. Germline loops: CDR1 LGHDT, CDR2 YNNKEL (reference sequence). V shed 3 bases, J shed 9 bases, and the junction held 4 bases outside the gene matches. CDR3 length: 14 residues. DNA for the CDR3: TGTGCCAGCAGCCAGGGGACAGGGGGTGGGCCCCAGCATTTT. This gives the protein CASSQGTGGGPQHF.

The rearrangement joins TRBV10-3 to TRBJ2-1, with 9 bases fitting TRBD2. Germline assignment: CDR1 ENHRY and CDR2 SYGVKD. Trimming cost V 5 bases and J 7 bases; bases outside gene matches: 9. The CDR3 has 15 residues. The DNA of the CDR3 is TGTGCCATCAGTCTCGGCGGGAGGGCCGATAATGAGCAGTTCTTC. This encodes CAISLGGRADNEQFF.

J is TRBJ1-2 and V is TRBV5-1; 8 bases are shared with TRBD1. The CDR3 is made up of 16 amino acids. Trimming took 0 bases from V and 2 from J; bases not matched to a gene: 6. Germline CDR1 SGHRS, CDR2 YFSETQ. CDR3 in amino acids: CASSLDWDRPNYGYTF. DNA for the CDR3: TGCGCCAGCAGCTTGGATTGGGACAGGCCCAACTATGGCTACACCTTC.

In DNA form, the CDR3 reads TGCAGTGCTAGAGATCCGAAGAGGGAGAGCTACGAGCAGTACTTC. The encoded protein is CSARDPKRESYEQYF. The chain links TRBV20-1 to TRBJ2-7; TRBD2 might be the D (5 bases). The CDR3 sequence is 15 residues long. V dropped 0 bases and J dropped 3 bases, with 15 bases sitting between them. Germline V CDR1 and CDR2: DFQATT, SNEGSKA (reference sequence).

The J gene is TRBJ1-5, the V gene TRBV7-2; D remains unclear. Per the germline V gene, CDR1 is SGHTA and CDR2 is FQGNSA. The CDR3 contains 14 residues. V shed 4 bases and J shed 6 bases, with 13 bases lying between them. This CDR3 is CASSSGLPGQPQHF. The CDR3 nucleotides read TGTGCCAGCAGCTCTGGACTGCCAGGTCAGCCCCAGCATTTT.

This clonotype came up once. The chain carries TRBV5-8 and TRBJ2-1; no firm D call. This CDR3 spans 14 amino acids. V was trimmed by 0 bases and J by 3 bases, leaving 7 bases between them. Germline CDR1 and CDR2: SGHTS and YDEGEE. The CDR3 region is CASSLGRNYNEQFF. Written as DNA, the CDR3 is TGTGCCAGCAGCTTGGGACGGAACTACAATGAGCAGTTCTTC.

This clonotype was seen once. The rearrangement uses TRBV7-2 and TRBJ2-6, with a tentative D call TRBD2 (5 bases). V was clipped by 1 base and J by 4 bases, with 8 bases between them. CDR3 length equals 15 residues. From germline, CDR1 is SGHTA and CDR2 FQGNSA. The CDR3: CASSLVGVGANVLTF. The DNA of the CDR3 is TGTGCCAGCAGCTTAGTCGGGGTGGGGGCCAACGTCCTGACTTTC.

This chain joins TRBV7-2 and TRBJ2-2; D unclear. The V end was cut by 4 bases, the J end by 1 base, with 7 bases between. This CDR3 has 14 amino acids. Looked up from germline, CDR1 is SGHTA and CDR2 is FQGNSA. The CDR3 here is CASSSDGNTGELFF. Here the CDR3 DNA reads TGTGCCAGCAGCTCCGACGGGAACACCGGGGAGCTGTTTTTT.

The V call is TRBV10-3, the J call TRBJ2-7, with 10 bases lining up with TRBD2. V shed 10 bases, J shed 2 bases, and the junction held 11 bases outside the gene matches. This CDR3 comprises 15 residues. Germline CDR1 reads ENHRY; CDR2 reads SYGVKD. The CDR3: CATQLLAGGAYEQYF. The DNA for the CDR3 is TGTGCCACCCAGCTTTTAGCGGGAGGCGCCTACGAGCAGTACTTC.

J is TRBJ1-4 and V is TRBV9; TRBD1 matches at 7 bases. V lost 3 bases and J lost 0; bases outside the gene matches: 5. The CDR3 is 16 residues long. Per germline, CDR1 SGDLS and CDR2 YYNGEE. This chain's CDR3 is CASSANTGATNEKLFF. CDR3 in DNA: TGTGCCAGCAGCGCCAACACAGGGGCAACTAATGAAAAACTGTTTTTT.

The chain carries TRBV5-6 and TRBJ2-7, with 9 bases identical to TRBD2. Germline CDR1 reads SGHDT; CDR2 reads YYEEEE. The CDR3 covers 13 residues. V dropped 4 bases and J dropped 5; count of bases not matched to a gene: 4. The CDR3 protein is CASSALAGHEQYF. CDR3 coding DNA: TGTGCCAGCAGCGCCCTAGCGGGACACGAGCAGTACTTC.

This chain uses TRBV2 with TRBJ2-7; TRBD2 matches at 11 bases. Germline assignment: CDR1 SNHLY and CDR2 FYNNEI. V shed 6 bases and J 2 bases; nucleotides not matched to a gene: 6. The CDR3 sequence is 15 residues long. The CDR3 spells CASRLAGGQTYEQYF. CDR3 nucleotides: TGTGCCAGCAGGCTAGCGGGAGGCCAAACCTACGAGCAGTACTTC.

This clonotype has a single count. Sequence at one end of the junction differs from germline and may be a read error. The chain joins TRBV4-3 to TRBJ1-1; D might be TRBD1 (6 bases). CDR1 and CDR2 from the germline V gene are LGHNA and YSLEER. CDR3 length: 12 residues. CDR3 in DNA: TGCGCCAGCAGCCTGCTGACAGGAATGAAACTCTTT. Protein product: CASSLLTGMKLF.

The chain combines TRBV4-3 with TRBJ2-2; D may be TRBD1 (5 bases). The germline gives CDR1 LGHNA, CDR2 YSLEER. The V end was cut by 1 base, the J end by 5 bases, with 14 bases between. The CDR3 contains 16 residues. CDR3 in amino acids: CASSQGGRGSTGELFF. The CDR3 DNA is TGCGCCAGCAGCCAAGGGGGAAGGGGCAGTACCGGGGAGCTGTTTTTT.

The CDR3: CSAARDKGPDTQYF. In DNA form, the CDR3 reads TGCAGTGCCGCCCGGGACAAGGGACCAGATACGCAGTATTTT. The chain recombines TRBV20-1 with TRBJ2-3; tentatively, D is TRBD1 (6 bases). V lost 6 bases, J lost 4 bases, and 17 bases lay in between. The CDR3 is 14 residues long. Germline CDR1 and CDR2: DFQATT and SNEGSKA (reference sequence).

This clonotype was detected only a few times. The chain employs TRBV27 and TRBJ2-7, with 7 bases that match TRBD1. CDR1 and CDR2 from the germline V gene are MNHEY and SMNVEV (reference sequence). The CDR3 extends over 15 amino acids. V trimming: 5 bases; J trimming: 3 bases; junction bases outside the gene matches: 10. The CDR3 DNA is TGTGCCAGCAGTGAGGCGGACAGGTCGGGCTACGAGCAGTACTTC. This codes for CASSEADRSGYEQYF.

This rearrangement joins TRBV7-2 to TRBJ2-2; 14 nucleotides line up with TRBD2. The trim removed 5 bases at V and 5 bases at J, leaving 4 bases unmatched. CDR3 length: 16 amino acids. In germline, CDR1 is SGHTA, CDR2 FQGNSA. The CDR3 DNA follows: TGTGCCAGCAGCCCGGGACTAGCGGGGGCTACCGGGGAGCTGTTTTTT. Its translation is CASSPGLAGATGELFF.